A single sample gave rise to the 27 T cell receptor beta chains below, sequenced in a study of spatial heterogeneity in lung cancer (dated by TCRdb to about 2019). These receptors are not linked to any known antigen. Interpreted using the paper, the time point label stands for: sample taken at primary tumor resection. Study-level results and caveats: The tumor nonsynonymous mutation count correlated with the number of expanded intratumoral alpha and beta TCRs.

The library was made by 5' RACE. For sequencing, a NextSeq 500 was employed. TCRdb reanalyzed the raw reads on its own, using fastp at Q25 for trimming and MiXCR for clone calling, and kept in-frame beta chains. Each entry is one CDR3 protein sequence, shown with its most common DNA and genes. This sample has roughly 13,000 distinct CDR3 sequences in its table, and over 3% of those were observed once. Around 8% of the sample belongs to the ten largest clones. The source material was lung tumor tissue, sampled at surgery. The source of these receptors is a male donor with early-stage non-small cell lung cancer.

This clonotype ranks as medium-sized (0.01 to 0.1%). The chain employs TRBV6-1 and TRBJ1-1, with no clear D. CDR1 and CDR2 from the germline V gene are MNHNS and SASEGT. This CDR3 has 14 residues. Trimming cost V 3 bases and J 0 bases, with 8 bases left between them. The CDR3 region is CASSDELLNTEAFF. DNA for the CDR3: TGTGCCAGCAGTGACGAACTATTGAACACTGAAGCTTTCTTT.

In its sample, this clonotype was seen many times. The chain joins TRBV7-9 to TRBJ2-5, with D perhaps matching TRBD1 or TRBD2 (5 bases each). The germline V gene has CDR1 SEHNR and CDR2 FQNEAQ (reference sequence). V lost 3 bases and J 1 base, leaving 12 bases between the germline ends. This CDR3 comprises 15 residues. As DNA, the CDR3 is TGTGCCAGCAGCTTTCTCTCCGGGACCCAAGAGACCCAGTACTTC. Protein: CASSFLSGTQETQYF.

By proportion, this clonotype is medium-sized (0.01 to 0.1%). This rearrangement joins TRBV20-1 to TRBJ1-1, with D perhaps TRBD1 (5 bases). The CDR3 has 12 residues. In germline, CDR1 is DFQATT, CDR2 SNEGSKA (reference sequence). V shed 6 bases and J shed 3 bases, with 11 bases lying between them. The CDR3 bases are TGCAGTGCCTGGGGGTCAGACACTGAAGCTTTCTTT. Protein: CSAWGSDTEAFF.

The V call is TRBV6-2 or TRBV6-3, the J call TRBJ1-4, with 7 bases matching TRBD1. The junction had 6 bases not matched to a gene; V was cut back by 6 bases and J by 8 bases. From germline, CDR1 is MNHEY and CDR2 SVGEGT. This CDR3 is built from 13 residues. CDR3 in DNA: TGTGCCAGCAGAAGACAGGGATGCGAAAAACTGTTTTTT. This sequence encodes CASRRQGCEKLFF.

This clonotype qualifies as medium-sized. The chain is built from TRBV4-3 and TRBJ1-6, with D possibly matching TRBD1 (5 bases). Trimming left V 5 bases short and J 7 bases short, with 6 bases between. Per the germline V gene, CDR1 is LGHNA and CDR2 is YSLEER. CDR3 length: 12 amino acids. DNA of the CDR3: TGCGCCAGCAGCACAGGAAATTCACCCCTCCACTTT. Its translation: CASSTGNSPLHF.

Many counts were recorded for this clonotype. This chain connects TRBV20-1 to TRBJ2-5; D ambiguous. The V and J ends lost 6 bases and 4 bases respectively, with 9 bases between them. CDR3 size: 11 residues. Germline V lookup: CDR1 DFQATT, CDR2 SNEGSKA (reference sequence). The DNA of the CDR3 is TGCAGTGCAAGACTGACAGAGACCCAGTACTTC. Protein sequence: CSARLTETQYF.

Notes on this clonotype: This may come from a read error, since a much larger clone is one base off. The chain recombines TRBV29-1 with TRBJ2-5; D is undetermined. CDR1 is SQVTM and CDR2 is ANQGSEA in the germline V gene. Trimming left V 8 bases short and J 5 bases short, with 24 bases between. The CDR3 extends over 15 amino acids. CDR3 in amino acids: CSIVVEYTFRETQYF. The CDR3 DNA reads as TGCAGCATTGTCGTGGAGTACACCTTTAGGGAGACCCAGTACTTC.

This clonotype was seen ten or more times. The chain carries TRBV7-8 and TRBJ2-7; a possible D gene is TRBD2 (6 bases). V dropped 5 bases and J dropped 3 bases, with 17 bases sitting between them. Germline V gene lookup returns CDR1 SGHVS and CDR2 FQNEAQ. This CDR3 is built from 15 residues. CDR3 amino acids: CASSQGGAPHYEQYV. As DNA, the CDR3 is TGTGCCAGCAGCCAAGGCGGGGCCCCCCACTACGAGCAGTACGTC.

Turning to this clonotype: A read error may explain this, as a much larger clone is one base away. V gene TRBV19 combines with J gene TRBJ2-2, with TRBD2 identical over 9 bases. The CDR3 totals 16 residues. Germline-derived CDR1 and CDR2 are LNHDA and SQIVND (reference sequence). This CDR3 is CASRIAGASNTGELFF. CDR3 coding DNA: TGTGCCAGTAGAATAGCGGGAGCGTCGAACACCGGGGAGCTGTTTTTT.

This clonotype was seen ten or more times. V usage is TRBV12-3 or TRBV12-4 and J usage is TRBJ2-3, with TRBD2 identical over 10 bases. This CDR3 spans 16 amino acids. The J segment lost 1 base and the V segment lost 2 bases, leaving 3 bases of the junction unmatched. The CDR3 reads CASSLLAGVGTDTQYF. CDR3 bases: TGTGCCAGCAGTTTACTAGCGGGAGTAGGCACAGATACGCAGTATTTT.

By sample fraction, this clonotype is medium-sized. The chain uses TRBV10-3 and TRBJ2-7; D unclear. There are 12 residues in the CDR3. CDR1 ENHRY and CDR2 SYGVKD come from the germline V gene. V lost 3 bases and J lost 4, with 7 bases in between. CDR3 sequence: CAISDQGYEQYV. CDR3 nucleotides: TGTGCCATCAGTGACCAAGGATACGAGCAGTACGTC.

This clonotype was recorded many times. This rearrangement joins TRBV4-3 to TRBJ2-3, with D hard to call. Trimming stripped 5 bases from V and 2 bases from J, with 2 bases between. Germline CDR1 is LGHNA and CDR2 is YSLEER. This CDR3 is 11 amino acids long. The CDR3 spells CASSFTDTQYF. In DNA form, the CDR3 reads TGCGCCAGCAGCTTCACAGATACGCAGTATTTT.

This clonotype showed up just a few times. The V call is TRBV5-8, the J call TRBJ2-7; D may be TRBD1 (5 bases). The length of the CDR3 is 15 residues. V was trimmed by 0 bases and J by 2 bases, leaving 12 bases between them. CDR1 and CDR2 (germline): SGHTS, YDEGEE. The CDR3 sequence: CASSLGQGLTYEQYF. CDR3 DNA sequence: TGTGCCAGCAGCTTGGGGCAGGGCCTAACCTACGAGCAGTACTTC.

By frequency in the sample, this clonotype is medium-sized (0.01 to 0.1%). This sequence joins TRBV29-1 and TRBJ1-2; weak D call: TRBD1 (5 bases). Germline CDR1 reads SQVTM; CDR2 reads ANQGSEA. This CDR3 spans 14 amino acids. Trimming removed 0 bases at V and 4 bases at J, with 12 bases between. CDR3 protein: CSVEDQGWGYGYTF. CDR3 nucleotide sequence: TGCAGCGTTGAAGATCAGGGATGGGGCTATGGCTACACCTTC.

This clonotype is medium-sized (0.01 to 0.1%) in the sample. The CDR3 DNA sequence: TGTGCCGGCCAATCAGAGTTCTATGGCTACACCTTC. It translates to CAGQSEFYGYTF. This chain joins TRBV28 and TRBJ1-2; D uncertain. The CDR3 spans 12 residues. Per the germline V gene, CDR1 is MDHEN and CDR2 is SYDVKM. V was pared by 11 bases and J by 4 bases, with 14 bases between.

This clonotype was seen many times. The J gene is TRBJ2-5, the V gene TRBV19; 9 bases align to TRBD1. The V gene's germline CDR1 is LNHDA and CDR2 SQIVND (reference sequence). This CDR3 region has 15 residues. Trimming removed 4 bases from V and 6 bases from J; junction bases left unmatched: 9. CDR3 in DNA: TGTGCCAGTAGTAACGGACAGGGGACCTATCAGACCCAGTACTTC. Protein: CASSNGQGTYQTQYF.

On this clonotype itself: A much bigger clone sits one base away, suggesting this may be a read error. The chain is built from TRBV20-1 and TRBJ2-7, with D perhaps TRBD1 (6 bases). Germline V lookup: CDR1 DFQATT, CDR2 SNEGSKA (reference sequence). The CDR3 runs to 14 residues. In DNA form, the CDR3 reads TGCAGTGCCGCCGGGACACGACAGTCCTACAAGCAGTACTTC. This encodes CSAAGTRQSYKQYF.

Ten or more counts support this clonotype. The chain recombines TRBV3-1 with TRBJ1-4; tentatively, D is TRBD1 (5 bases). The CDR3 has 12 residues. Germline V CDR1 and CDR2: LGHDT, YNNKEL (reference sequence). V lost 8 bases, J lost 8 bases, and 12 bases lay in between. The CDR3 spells CASGDSREKLFF. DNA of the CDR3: TGTGCCAGCGGGGACTCTAGGGAAAAACTGTTTTTT.

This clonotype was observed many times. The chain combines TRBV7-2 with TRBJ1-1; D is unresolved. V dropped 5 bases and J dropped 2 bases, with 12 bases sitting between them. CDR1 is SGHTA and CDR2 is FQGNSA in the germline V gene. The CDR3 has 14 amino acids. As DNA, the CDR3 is TGTGCCAGCAGCAGGGAGAATTTAAACACTGAAGCTTTCTTT. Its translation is CASSRENLNTEAFF.

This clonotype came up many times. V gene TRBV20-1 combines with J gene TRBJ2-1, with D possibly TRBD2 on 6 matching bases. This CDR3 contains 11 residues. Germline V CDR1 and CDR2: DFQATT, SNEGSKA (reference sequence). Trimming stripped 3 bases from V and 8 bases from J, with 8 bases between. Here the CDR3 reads CSASKRDEQFF. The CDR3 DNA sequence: TGCAGTGCTAGTAAGCGGGATGAGCAGTTCTTC.

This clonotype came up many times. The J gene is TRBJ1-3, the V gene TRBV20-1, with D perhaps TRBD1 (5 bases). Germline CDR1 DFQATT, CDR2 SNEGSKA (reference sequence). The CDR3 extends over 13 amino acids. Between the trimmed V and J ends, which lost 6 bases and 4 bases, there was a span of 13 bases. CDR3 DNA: TGCAGTGCAACCAGGGCGTCGGGAAACACCATATATTTT. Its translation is CSATRASGNTIYF.

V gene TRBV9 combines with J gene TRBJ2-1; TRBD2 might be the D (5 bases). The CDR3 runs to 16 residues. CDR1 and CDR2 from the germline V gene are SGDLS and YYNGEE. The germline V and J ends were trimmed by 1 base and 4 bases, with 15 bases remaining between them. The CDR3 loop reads CASSVSPNGEYNEQFF. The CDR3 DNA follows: TGTGCCAGCAGCGTAAGCCCTAACGGGGAGTACAATGAGCAGTTCTTC.

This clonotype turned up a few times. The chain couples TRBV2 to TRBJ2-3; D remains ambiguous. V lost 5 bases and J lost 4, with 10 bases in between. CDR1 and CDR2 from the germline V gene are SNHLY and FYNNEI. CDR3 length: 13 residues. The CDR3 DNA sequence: TGTGCCAGCAGTCGGGCCGGCGCAGATACGCAGTATTTT. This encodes CASSRAGADTQYF.

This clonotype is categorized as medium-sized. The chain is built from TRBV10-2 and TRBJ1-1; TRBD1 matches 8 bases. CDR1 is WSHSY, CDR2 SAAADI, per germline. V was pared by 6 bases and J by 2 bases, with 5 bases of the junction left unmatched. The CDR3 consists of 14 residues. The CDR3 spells CASRGQGSNTEAFF. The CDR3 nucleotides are TGCGCCAGCAGAGGACAGGGATCCAACACTGAAGCTTTCTTT.

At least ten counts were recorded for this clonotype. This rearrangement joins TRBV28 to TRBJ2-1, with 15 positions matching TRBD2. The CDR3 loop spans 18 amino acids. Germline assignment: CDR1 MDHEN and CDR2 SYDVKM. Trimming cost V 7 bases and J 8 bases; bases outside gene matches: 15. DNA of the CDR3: TGTGCCAGCAAGCCGGGACTAGCGGGGGGCCAGTCTCGCGATGAGCAGTTCTTC. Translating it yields CASKPGLAGGQSRDEQFF. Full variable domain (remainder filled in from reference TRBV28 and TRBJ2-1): DVKVTQSSRYLVKRTGEKVFLECVQDMDHENMFWYRQDPGLGLRLIYFSYDVKMKEKGDIPEGYSVSREKKERFSLILESASTNQTSMYLCASKPGLAGGQSRDEQFFGPGTRLTVL.

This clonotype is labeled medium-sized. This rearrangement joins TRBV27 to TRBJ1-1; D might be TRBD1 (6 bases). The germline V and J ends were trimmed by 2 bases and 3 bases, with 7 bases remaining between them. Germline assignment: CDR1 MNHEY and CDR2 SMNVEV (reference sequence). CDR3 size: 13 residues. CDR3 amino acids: CASSLRGYTEAFF. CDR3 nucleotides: TGTGCCAGCAGTTTAAGGGGGTACACTGAAGCTTTCTTT.

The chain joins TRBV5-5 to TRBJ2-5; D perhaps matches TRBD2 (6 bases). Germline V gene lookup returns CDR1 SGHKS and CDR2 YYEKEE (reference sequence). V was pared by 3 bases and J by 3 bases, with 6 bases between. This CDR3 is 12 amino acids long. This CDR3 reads CASSWEEETQYF. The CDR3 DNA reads TGTGCCAGCAGCTGGGAGGAAGAGACCCAGTACTTC.